This T cell receptor beta chain comes out of a study of human T cells and chemical hapten exposure. This clonotype was seen a few times. TCRdb ran MiXCR on the RACE reads and lists one entry per CDR3 protein. Of around 60,000 distinct CDR3 sequences in the sample, around 7% were seen once. This CDR3 spans 16 amino acids. The V and J ends lost 0 bases and 6 bases respectively, with 16 bases between them. The sample's time point: pre-sensitization, week 0. Sample treatment: therapeutic diphenylcyclopropenone sensitization with weekly scalp DPC. The V gene is TRBV12-3 or TRBV12-4, the J gene TRBJ2-3; either TRBD1 or TRBD2 may supply D (5 bases each). The sequence came from a woman in her 30s with alopecia areata. Some clones in this sample may be carry-over from other donors' samples. The specimen comprised whole blood, sampled in connection with sensitization to the hapten diphenylcyclopropenone (DPC). The CDR3 coding sequence is TGTGCCAGCAGTTTAGCGGGGCGAGGGGCCGTCGATACGCAGTATTTT. Its translation: CASSLAGRGAVDTQYF.